The subject of this entry is one T cell receptor (beta chain). How the authors handled the data: For nucleated cells, counts were estimated from reference gene primer amplification. Here immunoSEQ multiplex PCR was the method, and the copy in TCRdb shows in-frame clones only, minus some. That table gives V, J and clone size, and the DNA gave D and trimming. This sample carries about 130,000 clones, 55% to 75% of them seen once, and the ten largest clones take approximately 2%. This entry is derived from a study of blood T cell repertoires in COVID-19. Whole-study context: T cells, B-cell-depleted T cells, or PBMCs supplied cDNA or gDNA.

From germline, CDR1 is MDHEN and CDR2 SYDVKM. V shed 4 bases and J 2 bases; nucleotides not matched to a gene: 6. The CDR3 totals 16 residues. The gene calls are TRBV28 and TRBJ1-2; 11 bases map to TRBD1. What was sequenced was peripheral blood. The TCR originated in a woman in her sixties or seventies with acute or convalescent COVID-19. The CDR3 sequence: CASSSSGTGGNYGYTF. The CDR3 DNA sequence: TGTGCCAGCAGTTCGAGCGGGACAGGGGGAAACTATGGCTACACCTTC.